The sequence of this T cell receptor beta chain was determined in a study of blood T cell repertoires in COVID-19. Patients at the Seattle site were enrolled during active infection and followed longitudinally. This CDR3 comprises 16 residues. V was pared by 4 bases and J by 7 bases, with 19 bases between. CDR1 and CDR2 (germline): MDHEN, SYDVKM. Only in-frame clones appear in the TCRdb table, and some are missing; sequencing was by immunoSEQ multiplex PCR. The sample records 150,000 to 200,000 clones, 75% to 90% being singletons. What was sequenced was peripheral blood. V is TRBV28 and J is TRBJ2-2, with D possibly being TRBD1 (6 bases). The sequence was collected from a woman in her seventies with COVID-19, enrolled during active disease. The CDR3 sequence: CASSSPDTGYDGELFF. For the CDR3, the DNA is TGTGCCAGCAGTTCGCCCGATACAGGGTACGACGGGGAGCTGTTTTTT. Using reference TRBV28 and TRBJ2-2 for the parts outside the CDR3, the full variable domain is DVKVTQSSRYLVKRTGEKVFLECVQDMDHENMFWYRQDPGLGLRLIYFSYDVKMKEKGDIPEGYSVSREKKERFSLILESASTNQTSMYLCASSSPDTGYDGELFFGEGSRLTVL.